These T cell receptor beta chains were read from a single sample in a study of cytomegalovirus exposure and HLA in healthy donors. Clones were sequenced by immunoSEQ multiplex PCR, and TCRdb holds only the in-frame ones, with some missing. The sample lists some 120,000 clones; 85% to 90% were seen once. The sample taken for sequencing was PBMCs. Every receptor here comes from a woman aged 18-35 years in good health and CMV-seronegative. Each CDR3 is given with its conserved first and last residue. D genes are given only for firm matches. A clone size is listed for some rows: how often the clone was seen (once, few, many), or a class if it is expanded.

j_gene: TRBJ2-5
abundance: -
v_gene: TRBV5-1
d_gene: -
CDR3aa: CASSLSRGYQETQYF
CDR3nt: TGCGCCAGCAGCTTATCACGGGGGTACCAAGAGACCCAGTACTTC

j_gene: TRBJ2-7
abundance: -
v_gene: TRBV5-1
d_gene: -
CDR3aa: CASSLVVQGYEQYF
CDR3nt: TGCGCCAGCAGCTTGGTTGTCCAGGGCTACGAGCAGTACTTC

j_gene: TRBJ1-2
abundance: -
v_gene: TRBV5-1
d_gene: -
CDR3aa: CATSPEPMVGYTF
CDR3nt: TGCGCCACTTCCCCGGAGCCGATGGTTGGCTACACCTTC

j_gene: TRBJ2-2
abundance: many
v_gene: TRBV7-7
d_gene: -
CDR3aa: CASSSLGAGAVTGELFF
CDR3nt: TGTGCTAGCAGCTCGCTGGGGGCGGGAGCCGTCACCGGGGAGCTGTTTTTT

j_gene: TRBJ2-1
abundance: -
v_gene: TRBV27
d_gene: -
CDR3aa: CASSWAGSYNEQFF
CDR3nt: TGTGCCAGCAGTTGGGCTGGTTCCTACAATGAGCAGTTCTTC

j_gene: TRBJ2-5
abundance: -
v_gene: TRBV13
d_gene: -
CDR3aa: CASSLLRSRKDRTQYF
CDR3nt: TGTGCCAGCAGCCTACTGAGGAGCCGAAAAGACCGGACCCAGTACTTC

j_gene: TRBJ1-2
abundance: -
v_gene: TRBV9
d_gene: -
CDR3aa: CASSKTSLEAGVSYGYTF
CDR3nt: TGTGCCAGCAGCAAGACCTCGTTAGAGGCAGGGGTGAGCTATGGCTACACCTTC

j_gene: TRBJ2-2
abundance: -
v_gene: TRBV7-8
d_gene: -
CDR3aa: CASSLTAGFNTGELFF
CDR3nt: TGTGCCAGCAGCCTCACGGCAGGCTTTAACACCGGGGAGCTGTTTTTT

j_gene: TRBJ2-5
abundance: -
v_gene: TRBV7-9
d_gene: -
CDR3aa: CASRAGLAWGETQYF
CDR3nt: TGTGCCAGCAGGGCTGGGCTAGCGTGGGGGGAGACCCAGTACTTC

j_gene: TRBJ1-1
abundance: -
v_gene: TRBV28
d_gene: TRBD1
CDR3aa: CASSLDRGRFEAFF
CDR3nt: TGTGCCAGCAGTTTAGACAGGGGACGATTTGAAGCTTTCTTT

j_gene: TRBJ1-3
abundance: -
v_gene: TRBV10-3
d_gene: -
CDR3aa: CAIRPKGLDGNTIYF
CDR3nt: TGTGCCATCAGGCCTAAGGGGCTTGACGGAAACACCATATATTTT

j_gene: TRBJ1-1
abundance: -
v_gene: TRBV2
d_gene: TRBD1
CDR3aa: CASKGAGAGEAFF
CDR3nt: TGTGCCAGCAAGGGGGCAGGGGCTGGTGAAGCTTTCTTT

j_gene: TRBJ2-1
abundance: -
v_gene: TRBV7-6
d_gene: -
CDR3aa: CASSLSWYNEQFF
CDR3nt: TGTGCCAGCAGCTTAAGCTGGTACAATGAGCAGTTCTTC

j_gene: TRBJ1-5
abundance: -
v_gene: TRBV4-1
d_gene: -
CDR3aa: CASSQETGRQPQHF
CDR3nt: TGCGCCAGCAGCCAAGAAACAGGGCGTCAGCCCCAGCATTTT

j_gene: TRBJ2-3
abundance: -
v_gene: TRBV28
d_gene: -
CDR3aa: CASSGGGINTQYF
CDR3nt: TGTGCCAGCAGTGGAGGAGGGATAAATACGCAGTATTTT

j_gene: TRBJ2-1
abundance: -
v_gene: TRBV14
d_gene: -
CDR3aa: CASSQVSSPYNEQFF
CDR3nt: TGTGCCAGCAGCCAAGTTTCTAGCCCCTACAATGAGCAGTTCTTC

j_gene: TRBJ1-2
abundance: -
v_gene: TRBV10-2
d_gene: -
CDR3aa: CASSPEVPGGYGYTF
CDR3nt: TGCGCCAGCAGCCCCGAGGTTCCAGGAGGCTATGGCTACACCTTC

j_gene: TRBJ2-2
abundance: -
v_gene: TRBV1
d_gene: -
CDR3aa: CTSSQEQGDELTGELFF
CDR3nt: TGCACCAGCAGCCAGGAACAGGGGGACGAGCTCACCGGGGAGCTGTTTTTT

j_gene: TRBJ2-4
abundance: -
v_gene: TRBV5-1
d_gene: TRBD1
CDR3aa: CASSRTGDQNIQYF
CDR3nt: TGCGCCAGCAGCAGGACAGGGGATCAAAACATTCAGTACTTC

j_gene: TRBJ2-1
abundance: -
v_gene: TRBV11-2
d_gene: -
CDR3aa: CASNTGLRTSYNEQFF
CDR3nt: TGTGCCAGCAACACGGGACTTCGGACCTCCTACAATGAGCAGTTCTTC

j_gene: TRBJ1-1
abundance: -
v_gene: TRBV10-3
d_gene: -
CDR3aa: CAISPGGNTEAFF
CDR3nt: TGTGCCATCAGCCCGGGGGGAAACACTGAAGCTTTCTTT

j_gene: TRBJ1-5
abundance: -
v_gene: TRBV28
d_gene: TRBD1
CDR3aa: CASRIGQGSNQPQHF
CDR3nt: TGTGCCAGCAGGATTGGACAGGGAAGCAATCAGCCCCAGCATTTT

j_gene: TRBJ2-1
abundance: -
v_gene: TRBV28
d_gene: -
CDR3aa: CASSSFRGRGASYNEQFF
CDR3nt: TGTGCCAGCAGTTCATTTAGGGGGCGGGGGGCCTCCTACAATGAGCAGTTCTTC

j_gene: TRBJ1-5
abundance: -
v_gene: TRBV7-9
d_gene: -
CDR3aa: CASSLSEGQPQHF
CDR3nt: TGTGCCAGCAGCTTATCTGAGGGTCAGCCCCAGCATTTT

j_gene: TRBJ1-2
abundance: few
v_gene: TRBV4-1
d_gene: -
CDR3aa: CASSPRQAPNYGYTF
CDR3nt: TGCGCCAGCAGCCCTCGACAGGCCCCTAACTATGGCTACACCTTC

j_gene: TRBJ2-3
abundance: -
v_gene: TRBV11-1
d_gene: TRBD2
CDR3aa: CASSLVTGGSTDTQYF
CDR3nt: TGTGCCAGCAGCTTAGTTACGGGAGGTAGCACAGATACGCAGTATTTT

j_gene: TRBJ1-1
abundance: -
v_gene: TRBV5-1
d_gene: -
CDR3aa: CASSPGGGENTEAFF
CDR3nt: TGCGCCAGCAGCCCCGGAGGGGGGGAGAACACTGAAGCTTTCTTT

j_gene: TRBJ2-2
abundance: -
v_gene: TRBV4-2
d_gene: -
CDR3aa: CASSQDLAGPSNTGELFF
CDR3nt: TGTGCCAGCAGCCAAGATCTGGCGGGACCCTCGAACACCGGGGAGCTGTTTTTT

j_gene: TRBJ2-1
abundance: -
v_gene: TRBV5-1
d_gene: TRBD2
CDR3aa: CASSLALAGGHNEQFF
CDR3nt: TGCGCCAGCAGCTTGGCACTAGCGGGGGGGCACAATGAGCAGTTCTTC